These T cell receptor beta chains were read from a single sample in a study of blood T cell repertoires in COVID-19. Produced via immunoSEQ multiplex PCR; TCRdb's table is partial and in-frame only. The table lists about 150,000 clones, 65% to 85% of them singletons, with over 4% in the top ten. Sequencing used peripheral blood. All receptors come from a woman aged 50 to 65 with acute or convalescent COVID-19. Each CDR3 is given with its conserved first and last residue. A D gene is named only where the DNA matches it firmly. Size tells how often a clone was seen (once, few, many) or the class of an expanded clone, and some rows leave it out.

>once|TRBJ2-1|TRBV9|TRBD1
TGTGCCAGCGGGACAGGGGCCCTAACCTACAATGAGCAGTTCTTC
CASGTGALTYNEQFF
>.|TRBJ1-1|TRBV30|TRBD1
TGTGCCTGGAGTGTAGGGGGCCGGGCTGAAGCTTTCTTT
CAWSVGGRAEAFF
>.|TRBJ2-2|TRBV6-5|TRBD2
TGTGCCAGCAGTAACGGACTAGCAAACACCGGGGAGCTGTTTTTT
CASSNGLANTGELFF
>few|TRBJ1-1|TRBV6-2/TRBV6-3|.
TGTGCCAGCAGTTACCAGGTGGAGAACACTGAAGCTTTCTTT
CASSYQVENTEAFF
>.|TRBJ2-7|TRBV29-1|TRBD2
TGCAGCGTGGTCAGACTAGCGGGGGGCCTCGAGCAGTACTTC
CSVVRLAGGLEQYF
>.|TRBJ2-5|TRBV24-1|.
TGTGCCACCAGTGAACACAGGCGGGAGACCCAGTACTTC
CATSEHRRETQYF
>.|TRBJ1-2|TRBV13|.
TGTGCCAGCAGCTCAAAGCAAGATGTACAGCCCTATGGCTACACCTTC
CASSSKQDVQPYGYTF
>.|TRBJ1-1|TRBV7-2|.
TGTGCCAGCAGCTCACAGGGGAACACTGAAGCTTTCTTT
CASSSQGNTEAFF
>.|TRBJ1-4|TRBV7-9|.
TGTGCCAGCAGCTTATACGGTCGGAGAGGTGAAAAACTGTTTTTT
CASSLYGRRGEKLFF
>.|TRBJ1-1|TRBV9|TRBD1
TGTGCCAGCAGCGCGCGGACAGGGGTGAACACTGAAGCTTTCTTT
CASSARTGVNTEAFF
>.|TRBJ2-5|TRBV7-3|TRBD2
TGTGCCAGCAGCCCGGGAGGGGATCCGGAGACCCAGTACTTC
CASSPGGDPETQYF
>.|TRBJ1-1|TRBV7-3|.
TGTGCCAGCAGCTTAATAGGAGTCACGAGATACACTGAAGCTTTCTTT
CASSLIGVTRYTEAFF
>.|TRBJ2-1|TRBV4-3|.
TGCGCCAGCAGCCAACAGGGGAAGCAGTTCTTC
CASSQQGKQFF
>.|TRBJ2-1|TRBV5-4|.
TGTGCCAGCAGCTTTCGGGGTGCGAATGAGCAGTTCTTC
CASSFRGANEQFF
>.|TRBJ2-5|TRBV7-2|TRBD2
TGTGCCAGCAGCCGTCGTGGAGCGGGGGAAGAGACCCAGTACTTC
CASSRRGAGEETQYF
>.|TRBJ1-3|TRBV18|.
TGTGCCAGCTCACCCCGGGACAATGCTTCTGGAAACACCATATATTTT
CASSPRDNASGNTIYF
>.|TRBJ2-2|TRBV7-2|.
TGTGCCAGCCGGATCGGGACATCCACCGGGGAGCTGTTTTTT
CASRIGTSTGELFF
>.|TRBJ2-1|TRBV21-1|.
TGTGCCAGCAGCCCTCGGCGGGGTTTGAGTTATGAGCAGTTCTTC
CASSPRRGLSYEQFF
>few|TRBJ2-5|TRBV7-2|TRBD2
TGTGCCAGCAGCGGTCTTAGCGGGGGGTACAGTCAAGAGACCCAGTACTTC
CASSGLSGGYSQETQYF
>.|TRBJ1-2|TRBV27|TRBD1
TGTGCCAGCAGTTTCCAGACAGGGGGGGGCTACACCTTC
CASSFQTGGGYTF
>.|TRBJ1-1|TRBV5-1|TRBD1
TGCGCCAGCAGCATCGACAGGGTGAACACTGAAGCTTTCTTT
CASSIDRVNTEAFF
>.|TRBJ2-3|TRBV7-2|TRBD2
TGTGCCAGCAGCTATAAGCGGGGGCTAACAGATACGCAGTATTTT
CASSYKRGLTDTQYF
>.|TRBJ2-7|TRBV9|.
TGTGCCAGCAGCGTAGAACAGGGTAGCGAGCAGTACTTC
CASSVEQGSEQYF